Below, 20 T cell receptor beta chains from the same sample are listed, as sequenced in a study of naive and memory T cell subsets. Their antigen targets remain unknown. Two oligonucleotides, mixed equimolar, formed the beta constant-region primer covering TRBC1 and TRBC2. The ligated cDNA underwent four PCR rounds using SP2 and nested alpha and beta constant-region primers. TCRdb reprocessed the UMI-ligation and nested PCR reads with MiXCR, giving one entry per CDR3 protein. This repertoire shows about 99,000 distinct CDR3 sequences, more than 12% found once; its top ten account for roughly 2.8%. Overall study findings and caveats: A few larger clonotypes appeared in naive repertoires, especially CD8, possibly memory cells re-expressing CD45RA.

The sequenced material came from naive CD8+ T cells from blood. The source of these receptors is a human donor in good health.

For the CDR3, the DNA is TGTGCCAGCAGCGTGAGACTAGCGGTAATCGGAACCGGGGAGCTGTTTTTT. It encodes CASSVRLAVIGTGELFF. The chain carries TRBV9 and TRBJ2-2; 9 positions match TRBD2. Germline values: CDR1 SGDLS, CDR2 YYNGEE. There are 17 residues in the CDR3. J lost 5 bases, V lost 2 bases, and 10 bases had no gene match.

This clonotype was picked up a small number of times. The CDR3 region is CATSDLAGEAFF. DNA of the CDR3: TGTGCCACCAGTGATTTAGCAGGTGAAGCTTTCTTT. The V gene is TRBV24-1, the J gene TRBJ1-1; D not certain. The CDR3 loop spans 12 amino acids. Germline V gene lookup returns CDR1 KGHDR and CDR2 SFDVKD. V gave up 1 base and J gave up 7 bases, with 6 bases separating them.

The chain combines TRBV7-2 with TRBJ2-7; no reliable D call. V was clipped by 2 bases and J by 4 bases, with 6 bases between them. CDR3 length: 12 amino acids. Germline V lookup: CDR1 SGHTA, CDR2 FQGNSA. The CDR3 bases are TGTGCCAGCAGCTTATCTCGGTACGAGCAGTACTTC. It yields the protein CASSLSRYEQYF.

This clonotype appeared many times. V gene TRBV12-3 or TRBV12-4 combines with J gene TRBJ2-5; 8 positions match TRBD2. V lost 2 bases, J lost 3 bases, and 2 bases stayed unmatched. This CDR3 has 14 amino acids. The CDR3 nucleotides are TGTGCCAGCAGTTTATACGGGAGGGAAGAGACCCAGTACTTC. Its translation is CASSLYGREETQYF.

The J gene is TRBJ1-1, the V gene TRBV25-1; perhaps TRBD1 as D (5 bases). The CDR3 sequence is 16 residues long. Trimming stripped 3 bases from V and 4 bases from J, with 18 bases between. Germline CDR1 reads MGHDK; CDR2 reads SYGVNS. The CDR3 is CASSDLFTVGGTEAFF. DNA for the CDR3: TGTGCCAGCAGTGACCTGTTCACCGTTGGGGGCACTGAAGCTTTCTTT. Complete variable domain (other parts from reference TRBV25-1 and TRBJ1-1): EADIYQTPRYLVIGTGKKITLECSQTMGHDKMYWYQQDPGMELHLIHYSYGVNSTEKGDLSSESTVSRIRTEHFPLTLESARPSHTSQYLCASSDLFTVGGTEAFFGQGTRLTVV.

The chain links TRBV6-2 or TRBV6-3 to TRBJ1-6; D is possibly TRBD1 (5 bases). The germline gives CDR1 MNHEY, CDR2 SVGEGT. V was cut by 3 bases and J by 0 bases, with 9 bases left in between. CDR3 length: 16 residues. The CDR3 sequence is CASSYTGLSYNSPLHF. The CDR3 DNA follows: TGTGCCAGCAGTTATACAGGACTCTCCTATAATTCACCCCTCCACTTT.

Concerning this clonotype: Just one base apart from a much larger clone, this may be a read error. The chain is built from TRBV23-1 and TRBJ1-5; D perhaps matches TRBD1 (6 bases). TRBV23-1 is treated as an ORF (open reading frame) with a function not yet certain. The CDR3 has 16 residues. V lost 5 bases and J lost 2, with 16 bases in between. The CDR3, as DNA: TGCGCCAGCAGTAGGACAGAGAGGAAAGGCAATCAGCCCCAGCATTTT. Amino acids: CASSRTERKGNQPQHF.

This clonotype has a handful of counts. The V and J genes are TRBV4-2 and TRBJ2-7; no clear D gene. V lost 1 base to trimming and J lost 3 bases, with 13 bases between them. CDR1 is LGHNA and CDR2 is YNFKEQ in the germline V gene. The CDR3 consists of 15 residues. CDR3 region: CASSQGETTDYEQYF. The DNA of the CDR3 is TGTGCCAGCAGCCAAGGGGAAACAACCGACTACGAGCAGTACTTC.

This clonotype was observed a handful of times. This rearrangement joins TRBV7-9 to TRBJ2-7, with 8 nucleotides matching TRBD1. CDR1 and CDR2 from the germline V gene are SEHNR and FQNEAQ (reference sequence). V dropped 4 bases and J dropped 2; count of bases not matched to a gene: 10. This CDR3 is 16 amino acids long. For the CDR3, the DNA is TGTGCCAGCAGCTCTACCGTCGACAGGGGCGCCTACGAGCAGTACTTC. Amino acid sequence: CASSSTVDRGAYEQYF. The full variable domain, its missing parts supplied by reference TRBV7-9 and TRBJ2-7, is DTGVSQNPRHKITKRGQNVTFRCDPISEHNRLYWYRQTLGQGPEFLTYFQNEAQLEKSRLLSDRFSAERPKGSFSTLEIQRTEQGDSAMYLCASSSTVDRGAYEQYFGPGTRLTVT.

This clonotype was recorded at least ten times. The CDR3 coding sequence is TGTGCCAGCAGCCCTAAGGGGAGGGAGACCCAGTACTTC. It codes for CASSPKGRETQYF. The gene calls are TRBV7-7 and TRBJ2-5, with D perhaps TRBD2 (6 bases). CDR3 length: 13 amino acids. V was trimmed by 5 bases and J by 5 bases, leaving 12 bases between them. Germline V lookup: CDR1 SSHAT, CDR2 FNYEAQ (reference sequence).

This chain links TRBV19 with TRBJ2-7, with 9 bases that match TRBD1. Germline V CDR1 and CDR2: LNHDA, SQIVND (reference sequence). The CDR3 has 12 amino acids. The CDR3 bases are TGTGCTTCGGGGGACAGGGCGAATGAGCAGTACTTC. It specifies CASGDRANEQYF.

This clonotype appeared many times. The chain uses TRBV30 and TRBJ2-7, with a weak D call TRBD1 (5 bases). The CDR3 loop spans 13 amino acids. CDR1 and CDR2 from the germline V gene are GTSNPN and SVGIG (reference sequence). V was pared by 5 bases and J by 2 bases, with 13 bases between. The CDR3 coding sequence is TGTGCCTGGTCCCAGGGCCAAGCCTACGAGCAGTACTTC. It yields the protein CAWSQGQAYEQYF. The full variable domain, rest sourced from reference TRBV30 and TRBJ2-7, is SQTIHQWPATLVQPVGSPLSLECTVEGTSNPNLYWYRQAAGRGLQLLFYSVGIGQISSEVPQNLSASRPQDRQFILSSKKLLLSDSGFYLCAWSQGQAYEQYFGPGTRLTVT.

This clonotype has more than one count but fewer than ten. V usage is TRBV7-9 and J usage is TRBJ2-7; TRBD1 or TRBD2 may be the D gene (5 bases each). This CDR3 region has 15 residues. V was clipped by 0 bases and J by 2 bases, with 11 bases between them. Germline values: CDR1 SEHNR, CDR2 FQNEAQ (reference sequence). DNA of the CDR3: TGTGCCAGCAGCTTAGCAGGTGGGGGAACCTACGAGCAGTACTTC. Translation gives CASSLAGGGTYEQYF.

The chain has TRBV24-1 and TRBJ2-1, with D possibly TRBD1 on 5 matching bases. V gave up 2 bases and J gave up 7 bases, with 20 bases separating them. This CDR3 is 17 amino acids long. Germline lookup yields CDR1 KGHDR and CDR2 SFDVKD. The CDR3 here is CATSDSLDQGMGNEQFF. As DNA, the CDR3 is TGTGCCACCAGTGATTCCCTGGATCAGGGTATGGGGAATGAGCAGTTCTTC.

This clonotype was seen repeatedly, ten times or more. The chain employs TRBV27 and TRBJ2-2, with TRBD2 matching over 15 bases. CDR3 length equals 19 residues. Germline CDR1 reads MNHEY; CDR2 reads SMNVEV (reference sequence). J lost 1 base, V lost 6 bases, and 9 bases had no gene match. The CDR3 DNA follows: TGTGCCAGCAGCCCTGCGCGGACTAGCGGGAGGGAGAACACCGGGGAGCTGTTTTTT. Encoded protein: CASSPARTSGRENTGELFF.

This clonotype showed up just a few times. The rearrangement links TRBV12-3 or TRBV12-4 to TRBJ1-1; TRBD1 is a possible D gene (5 bases). CDR3 length: 18 residues. V shed 3 bases and J shed 3 bases, with 23 bases lying between them. The CDR3 DNA sequence: TGTGCCAGCAGTTTCCTATCGACTGGACCGCGGGGGGACACTGAAGCTTTCTTT. This sequence encodes CASSFLSTGPRGDTEAFF.

The chain joins TRBV12-3 or TRBV12-4 to TRBJ2-7; TRBD2 is a possible D gene (5 bases). The CDR3 is 14 residues long. With 3 bases removed from V and 4 bases from J, the gap between germline ends came to 13 bases. This chain's CDR3 is CASSFRELGYEQYF. CDR3 DNA sequence: TGTGCCAGCAGTTTTCGGGAATTGGGATACGAGCAGTACTTC.

The chain has TRBV20-1 and TRBJ1-5, with TRBD1 as a possible D gene (5 bases). The CDR3 covers 15 residues. Trimming took 0 bases from V and 0 from J, leaving 9 bases between them. From germline, CDR1 is DFQATT and CDR2 SNEGSKA (reference sequence). The CDR3 spells CSARDRDYSNQPQHF. DNA of the CDR3: TGCAGTGCTAGAGACAGGGATTATAGCAATCAGCCCCAGCATTTT.

This clonotype appeared a few times. The chain recombines TRBV4-1 with TRBJ1-1; D not resolved. CDR3 size: 16 residues. The V end was cut by 2 bases, the J end by 5 bases, with 18 bases between. The V gene's germline CDR1 is MGHRA and CDR2 YSYEKL. Written as DNA, the CDR3 is TGCGCCAGCAGCCAATTCGTCCTGGGATCGAGGACTGAAGCTTTCTTT. Translation: CASSQFVLGSRTEAFF.

At least ten counts were recorded for this clonotype. This rearrangement joins TRBV20-1 to TRBJ1-2; D unclear. V gave up 6 bases and J gave up 4 bases, with 9 bases separating them. The CDR3 is made up of 11 amino acids. In germline, CDR1 is DFQATT, CDR2 SNEGSKA (reference sequence). The CDR3 DNA reads TGCAGTGCCCCGGAGCTCTATGGCTACACCTTC. Its protein is CSAPELYGYTF.